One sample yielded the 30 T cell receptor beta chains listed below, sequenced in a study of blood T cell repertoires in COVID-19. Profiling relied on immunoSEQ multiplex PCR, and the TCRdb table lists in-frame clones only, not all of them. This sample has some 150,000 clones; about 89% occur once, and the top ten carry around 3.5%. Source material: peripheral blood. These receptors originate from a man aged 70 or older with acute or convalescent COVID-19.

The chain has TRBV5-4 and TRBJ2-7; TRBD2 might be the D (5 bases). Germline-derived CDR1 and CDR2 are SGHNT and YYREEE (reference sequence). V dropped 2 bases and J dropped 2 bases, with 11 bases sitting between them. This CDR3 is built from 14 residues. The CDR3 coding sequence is TGTGCCAGCAGCTTAGGTGACGGGACCTACGAGCAGTACTTC. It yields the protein CASSLGDGTYEQYF.

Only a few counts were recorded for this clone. The CDR3, as DNA: TGTGCCAGCTCATCCGCGACTAGCGGCGTGTGGACCGGGGAGCTGTTTTTT. Protein sequence: CASSSATSGVWTGELFF. The chain couples TRBV18 to TRBJ2-2; 9 nucleotides agree with TRBD2. The CDR3 runs 17 residues. Trimming cost V 5 bases and J 5 bases; bases outside gene matches: 12. Germline V gene sequence: CDR1 KGHSH, CDR2 LQKENI.

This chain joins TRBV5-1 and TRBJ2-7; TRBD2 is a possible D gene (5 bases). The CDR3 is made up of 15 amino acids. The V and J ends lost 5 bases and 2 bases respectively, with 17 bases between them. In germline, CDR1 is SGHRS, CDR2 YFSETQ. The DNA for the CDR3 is TGCGCCAGCAGATTCGGGGTAGGAACTGCCTACGAGCAGTACTTC. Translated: CASRFGVGTAYEQYF. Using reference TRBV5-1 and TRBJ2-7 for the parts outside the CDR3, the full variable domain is KAGVTQTPRYLIKTRGQQVTLSCSPISGHRSVSWYQQTPGQGLQFLFEYFSETQRNKGNFPGRFSGRQFSNSRSEMNVSTLELGDSALYLCASRFGVGTAYEQYFGPGTRLTVT.

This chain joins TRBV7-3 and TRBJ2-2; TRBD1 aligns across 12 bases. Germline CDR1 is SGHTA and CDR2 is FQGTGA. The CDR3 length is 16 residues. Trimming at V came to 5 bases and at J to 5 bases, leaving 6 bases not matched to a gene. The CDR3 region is CASSRDRGRGTGELFF. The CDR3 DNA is TGTGCCAGCAGCCGGGACAGGGGGCGCGGGACCGGGGAGCTGTTTTTT.

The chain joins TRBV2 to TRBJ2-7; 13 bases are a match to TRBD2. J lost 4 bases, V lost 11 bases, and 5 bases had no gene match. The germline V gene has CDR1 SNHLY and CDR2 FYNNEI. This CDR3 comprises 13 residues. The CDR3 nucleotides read TGTGCCGGAGGGGGACTAGCGGGATACGAGCAGTACTTC. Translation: CAGGGLAGYEQYF.

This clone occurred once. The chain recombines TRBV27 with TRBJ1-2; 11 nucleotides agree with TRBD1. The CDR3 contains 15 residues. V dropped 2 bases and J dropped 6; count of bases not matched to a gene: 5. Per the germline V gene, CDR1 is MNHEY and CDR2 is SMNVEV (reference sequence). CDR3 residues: CASSLRSGQGDGYTF. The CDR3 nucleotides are TGTGCCAGCAGTTTAAGGTCGGGACAGGGGGATGGCTACACCTTC.

Here the CDR3 DNA reads TGTGCCAGCAGTAGGGGATCGTCTCAAGCTTTCTTT. Encoded protein: CASSRGSSQAFF. The chain has TRBV11-3 and TRBJ1-1; tentative D call: TRBD1 (5 bases). Germline V gene lookup returns CDR1 SGHNT and CDR2 YENEEA. This CDR3 comprises 12 residues. V was shortened by 6 bases and J by 9 bases, with 14 bases between the two germline ends.

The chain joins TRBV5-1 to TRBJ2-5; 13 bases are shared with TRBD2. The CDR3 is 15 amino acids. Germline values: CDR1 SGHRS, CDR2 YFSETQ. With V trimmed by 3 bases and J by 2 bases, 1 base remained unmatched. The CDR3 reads CASSWGLAGQETQYF. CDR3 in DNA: TGCGCCAGCAGCTGGGGACTAGCGGGACAAGAGACCCAGTACTTC.

The chain's CDR3 is CASSPQGGTEAFF. CDR3 coding DNA: TGTGCCAGCAGCCCACAGGGGGGGACTGAAGCTTTCTTT. The V and J genes are TRBV6-5 and TRBJ1-1, with TRBD1 matching over 8 bases. V lost 6 bases to trimming and J lost 5 bases; unmatched junction nucleotides: 5. The germline V gene has CDR1 MNHEY and CDR2 SVGAGI. The CDR3 runs to 13 residues.

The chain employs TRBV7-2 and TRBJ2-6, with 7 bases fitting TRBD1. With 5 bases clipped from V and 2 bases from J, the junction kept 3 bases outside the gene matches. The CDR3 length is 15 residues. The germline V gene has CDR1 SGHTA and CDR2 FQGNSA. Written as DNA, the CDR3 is TGTGCCAGCAGCCCGACAGGGACTGGGGCCAACGTCCTGACTTTC. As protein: CASSPTGTGANVLTF. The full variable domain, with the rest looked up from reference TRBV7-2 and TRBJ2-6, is GAGVSQSPSNKVTEKGKDVELRCDPISGHTALYWYRQSLGQGLEFLIYFQGNSAPDKSGLPSDRFSAERTGGSVSTLTIQRTQQEDSAVYLCASSPTGTGANVLTFGAGSRLTVL.

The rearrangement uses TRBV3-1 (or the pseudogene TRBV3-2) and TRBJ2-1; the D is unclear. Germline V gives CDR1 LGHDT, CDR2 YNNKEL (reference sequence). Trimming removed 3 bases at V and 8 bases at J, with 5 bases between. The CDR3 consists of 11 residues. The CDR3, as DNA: TGTGCCAGCAGCCAGAGGTATGAGCAGTTCTTC. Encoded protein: CASSQRYEQFF.

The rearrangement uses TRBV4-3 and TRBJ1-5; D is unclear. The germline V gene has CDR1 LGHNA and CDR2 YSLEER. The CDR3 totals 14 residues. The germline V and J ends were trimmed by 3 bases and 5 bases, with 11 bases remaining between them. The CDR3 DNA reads TGCGCCAGCAGCCAGCAGGACGGGGATCAGCCCCAGCATTTT. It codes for CASSQQDGDQPQHF.

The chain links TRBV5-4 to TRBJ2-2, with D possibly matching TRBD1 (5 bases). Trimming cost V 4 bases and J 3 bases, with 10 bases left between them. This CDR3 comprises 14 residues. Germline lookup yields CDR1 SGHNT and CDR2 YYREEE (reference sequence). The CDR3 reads CASSDLQDTGELFF. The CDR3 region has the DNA TGTGCCAGCAGCGACCTACAGGACACCGGGGAGCTGTTTTTT. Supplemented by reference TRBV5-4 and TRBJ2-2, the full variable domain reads ETGVTQSPTHLIKTRGQQVTLRCSSQSGHNTVSWYQQALGQGPQFIFQYYREEENGRGNFPPRFSGLQFPNYSSELNVNALELDDSALYLCASSDLQDTGELFFGEGSRLTVL.

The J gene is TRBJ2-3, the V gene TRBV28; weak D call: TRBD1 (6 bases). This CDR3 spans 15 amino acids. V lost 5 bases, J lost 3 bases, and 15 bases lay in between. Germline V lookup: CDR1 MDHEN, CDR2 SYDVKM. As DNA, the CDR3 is TGTGCCAGCAGTCTCTGGACAGCCGAGACAGATACGCAGTATTTT. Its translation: CASSLWTAETDTQYF. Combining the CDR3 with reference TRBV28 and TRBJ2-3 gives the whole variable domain DVKVTQSSRYLVKRTGEKVFLECVQDMDHENMFWYRQDPGLGLRLIYFSYDVKMKEKGDIPEGYSVSREKKERFSLILESASTNQTSMYLCASSLWTAETDTQYFGPGTRLTVL.

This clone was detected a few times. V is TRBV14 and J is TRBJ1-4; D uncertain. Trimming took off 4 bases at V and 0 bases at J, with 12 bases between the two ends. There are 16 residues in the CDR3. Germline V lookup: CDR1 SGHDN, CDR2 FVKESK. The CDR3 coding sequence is TGTGCCAGCAGCCGGTTGCAGGTTGCAACTAATGAAAAACTGTTTTTT. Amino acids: CASSRLQVATNEKLFF.

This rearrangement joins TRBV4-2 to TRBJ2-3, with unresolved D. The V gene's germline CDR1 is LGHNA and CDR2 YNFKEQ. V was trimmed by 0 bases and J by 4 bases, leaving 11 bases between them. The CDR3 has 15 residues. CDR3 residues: CASSQDLSLPDTQYF. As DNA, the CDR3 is TGTGCCAGCAGCCAAGATCTATCCCTCCCAGATACGCAGTATTTT.

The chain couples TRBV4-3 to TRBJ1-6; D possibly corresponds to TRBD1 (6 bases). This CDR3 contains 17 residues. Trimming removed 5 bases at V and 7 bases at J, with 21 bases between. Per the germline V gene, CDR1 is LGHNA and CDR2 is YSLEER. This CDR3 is CASSSRRGRSGNSPLHF. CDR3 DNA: TGCGCCAGCAGCTCCCGGCGGGGGCGGTCGGGCAATTCACCCCTCCACTTT.

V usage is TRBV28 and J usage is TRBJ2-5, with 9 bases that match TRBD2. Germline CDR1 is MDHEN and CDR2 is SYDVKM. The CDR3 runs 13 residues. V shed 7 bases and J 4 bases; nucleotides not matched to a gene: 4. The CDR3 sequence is CASNGGGVETQYF. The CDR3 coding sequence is TGTGCCAGCAATGGCGGGGGGGTAGAGACCCAGTACTTC.

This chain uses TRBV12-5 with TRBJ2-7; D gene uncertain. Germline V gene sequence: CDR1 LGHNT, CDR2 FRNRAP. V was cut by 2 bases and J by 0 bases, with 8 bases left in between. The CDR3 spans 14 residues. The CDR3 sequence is CASGLTVNSYEQYF. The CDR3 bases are TGTGCTAGTGGTTTGACAGTCAACTCCTACGAGCAGTACTTC. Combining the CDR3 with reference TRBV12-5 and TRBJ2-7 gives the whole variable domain DARVTQTPRHKVTEMGQEVTMRCQPILGHNTVFWYRQTMMQGLELLAYFRNRAPLDDSGMPKDRFSAEMPDATLATLKIQPSEPRDSAVYFCASGLTVNSYEQYFGPGTRLTVT.

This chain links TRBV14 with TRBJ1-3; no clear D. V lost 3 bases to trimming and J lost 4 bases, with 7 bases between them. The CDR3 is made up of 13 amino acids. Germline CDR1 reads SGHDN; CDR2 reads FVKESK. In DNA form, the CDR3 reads TGTGCCAGCAGCCATTGGCAAGGAAACACCATATATTTT. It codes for CASSHWQGNTIYF.

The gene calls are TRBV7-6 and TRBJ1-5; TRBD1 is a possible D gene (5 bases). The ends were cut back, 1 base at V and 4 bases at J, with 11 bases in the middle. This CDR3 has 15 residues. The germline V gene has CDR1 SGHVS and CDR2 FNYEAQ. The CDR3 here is CASSLGPQGNQPQHF. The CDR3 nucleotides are TGTGCCAGCAGCTTAGGGCCTCAGGGAAATCAGCCCCAGCATTTT. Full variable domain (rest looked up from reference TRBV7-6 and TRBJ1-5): GAGVSQSPRYKVTKRGQDVALRCDPISGHVSLYWYRQALGQGPEFLTYFNYEAQQDKSGLPNDRFSAERPEGSISTLTIQRTEQRDSAMYRCASSLGPQGNQPQHFGDGTRLSIL.

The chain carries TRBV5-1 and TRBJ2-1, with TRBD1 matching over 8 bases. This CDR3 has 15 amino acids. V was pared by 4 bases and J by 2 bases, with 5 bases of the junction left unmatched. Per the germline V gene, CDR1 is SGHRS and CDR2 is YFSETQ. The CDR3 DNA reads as TGCGCCAGCAGCCTAGGGACAGGCGCCTACAATGAGCAGTTCTTC. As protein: CASSLGTGAYNEQFF.

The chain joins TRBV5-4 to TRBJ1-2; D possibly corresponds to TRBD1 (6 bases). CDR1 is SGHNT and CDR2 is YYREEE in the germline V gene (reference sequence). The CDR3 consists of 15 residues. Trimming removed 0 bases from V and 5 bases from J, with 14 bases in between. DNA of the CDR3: TGTGCCAGCAGCTTGGCTGTAGGGGGAAGGTATGGCTACACCTTC. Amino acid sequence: CASSLAVGGRYGYTF. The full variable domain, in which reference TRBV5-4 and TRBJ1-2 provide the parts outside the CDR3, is ETGVTQSPTHLIKTRGQQVTLRCSSQSGHNTVSWYQQALGQGPQFIFQYYREEENGRGNFPPRFSGLQFPNYSSELNVNALELDDSALYLCASSLAVGGRYGYTFGSGTRLTVV.

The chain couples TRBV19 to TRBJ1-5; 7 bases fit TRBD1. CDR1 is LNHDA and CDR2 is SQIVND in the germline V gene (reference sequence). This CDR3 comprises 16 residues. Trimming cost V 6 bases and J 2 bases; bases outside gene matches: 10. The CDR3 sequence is CASRSAGGLGNQPQHF. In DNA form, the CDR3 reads TGTGCCAGTAGATCGGCAGGGGGTCTGGGCAATCAGCCCCAGCATTTT.

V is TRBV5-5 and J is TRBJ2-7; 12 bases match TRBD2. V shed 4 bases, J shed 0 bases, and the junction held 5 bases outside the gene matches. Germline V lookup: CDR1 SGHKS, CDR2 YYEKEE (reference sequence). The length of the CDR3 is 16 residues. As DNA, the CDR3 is TGTGCCAGCAGCCCCCCTAGCGGGAGGGTCTCCTACGAGCAGTACTTC. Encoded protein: CASSPPSGRVSYEQYF.

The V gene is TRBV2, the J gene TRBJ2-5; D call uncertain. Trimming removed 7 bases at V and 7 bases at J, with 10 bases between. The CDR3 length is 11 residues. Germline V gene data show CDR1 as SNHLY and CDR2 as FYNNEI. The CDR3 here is CASTRSGTQYF. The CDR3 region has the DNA TGTGCCAGCACCCGGAGTGGGACCCAGTACTTC. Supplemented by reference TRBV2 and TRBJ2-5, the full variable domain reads EPEVTQTPSHQVTQMGQEVILRCVPISNHLYFYWYRQILGQKVEFLVSFYNNEISEKSEIFDDQFSVERPDGSNFTLKIRSTKLEDSAMYFCASTRSGTQYFGPGTRLLVL.

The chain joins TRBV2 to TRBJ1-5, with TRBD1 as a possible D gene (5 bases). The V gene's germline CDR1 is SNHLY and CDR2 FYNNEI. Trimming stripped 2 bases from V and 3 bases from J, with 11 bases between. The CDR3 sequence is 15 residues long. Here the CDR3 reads CASSEWQGDNQPQHF. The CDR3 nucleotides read TGTGCCAGCAGTGAATGGCAGGGCGACAATCAGCCCCAGCATTTT.

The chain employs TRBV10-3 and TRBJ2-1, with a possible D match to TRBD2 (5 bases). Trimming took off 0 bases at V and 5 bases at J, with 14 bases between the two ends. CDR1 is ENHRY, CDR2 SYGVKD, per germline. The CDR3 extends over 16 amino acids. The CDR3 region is CAISESRQRKNNEQFF. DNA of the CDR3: TGTGCCATCAGTGAGTCGAGGCAGCGGAAAAACAATGAGCAGTTCTTC.

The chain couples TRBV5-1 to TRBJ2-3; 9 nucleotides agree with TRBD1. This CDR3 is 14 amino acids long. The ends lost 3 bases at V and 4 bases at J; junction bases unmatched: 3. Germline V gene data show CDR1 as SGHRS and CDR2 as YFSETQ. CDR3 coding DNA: TGCGCCAGCAGCTGGACAGGGGCGGCAGATACGCAGTATTTT. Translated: CASSWTGAADTQYF.

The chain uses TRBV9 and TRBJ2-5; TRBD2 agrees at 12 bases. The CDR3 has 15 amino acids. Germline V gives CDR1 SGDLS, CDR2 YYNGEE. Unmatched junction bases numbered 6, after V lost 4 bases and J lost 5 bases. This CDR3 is CASSNRLAGDETQYF. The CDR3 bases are TGTGCCAGCAGCAACCGACTAGCGGGGGATGAGACCCAGTACTTC.